The rows below give T cell receptor beta chains drawn from one sample of a study of blood T cell repertoires in COVID-19. Profiled with immunoSEQ multiplex PCR; TCRdb holds only in-frame clones, not every one. The sample consists of more than 150,000 clones, around four fifths of them appearing once. The specimen sequenced was peripheral blood. The receptors stem from a woman under 40 with acute or convalescent COVID-19. CDR3s include the opening cysteine and the closing phenylalanine or tryptophan. The D gene is left open where the match is weak. Clone size is shown for a subset of rows, as once, few, many or a class of expanded clone.

V	size	J	D	DNA	CDR3
TRBV29-1	-	TRBJ2-7	TRBD2	TGCAGCGTTGAAGATTGGACTAGCGGGGGGAACTACGAGCAGTACTTC	CSVEDWTSGGNYEQYF
TRBV4-3	-	TRBJ2-1	TRBD2	TGCGCCAGCAGCCCCCGATGGGGACTAGCGGGAGGGTACCCCTATTACAATGAGCAGTTCTTC	CASSPRWGLAGGYPYYNEQFF
TRBV6-5	once	TRBJ2-7	TRBD2	TGTGCCAGCAGTTACTCTCAACTAGCGGATCCCTACGAGCAGTACTTC	CASSYSQLADPYEQYF
TRBV5-1	once	TRBJ1-1	-	TGCGCCAGCCACGGGGTGCGGAACACTGAAGCTTTCTTT	CASHGVRNTEAFF
TRBV11-2	-	TRBJ2-7	TRBD1	TGTGCCAGCAGCCGGACAGGGGGCAACGGCGAGCAGTACTTC	CASSRTGGNGEQYF
TRBV28	-	TRBJ2-7	-	TGTGCCAGCAGGTTAACATCCTACGAGCAGTACTTC	CASRLTSYEQYF
TRBV5-6	-	TRBJ1-6	-	TGTGCCAGCAGCATCAGGGGACATAGGGATGAATATAATTCACCCCTCCACTTT	CASSIRGHRDEYNSPLHF
TRBV30	-	TRBJ1-2	TRBD1	TGTGCCTGGAGTGATCAGGGGGGCTATGGCTACACCTTC	CAWSDQGGYGYTF
TRBV29-1	few	TRBJ1-1	-	TGCAGCGTTGAAGGCAGGGAATTGAACACTGAAGCTTTCTTT	CSVEGRELNTEAFF
TRBV4-2	-	TRBJ2-5	-	TGTGCCAGCAGCCAAGAGGGGGGGCGGGGGTCGGAGACCCAGTACTTC	CASSQEGGRGSETQYF
TRBV7-3	-	TRBJ2-3	TRBD2	TGTGCCAGCAGCTTAGTGGGGGGGACTTCAGATACGCAGTATTTT	CASSLVGGTSDTQYF
TRBV5-8	-	TRBJ1-1	-	TGTGCCAGCAGCTTGAGGAGAACGCCCCTAGCCACTGAAGCTTTCTTT	CASSLRRTPLATEAFF
TRBV5-1	-	TRBJ1-4	TRBD1	TGCGCCAGCAGGACAGGGTCGGGTGAAAAACTGTTTTTT	CASRTGSGEKLFF
TRBV12-3/TRBV12-4	-	TRBJ1-2	-	TGTGCCAGCCTATTGATTGAAGGAGATGGCTACACCTTC	CASLLIEGDGYTF
TRBV5-1	-	TRBJ2-1	-	TGCGCCAGCAGCCCCCAGGTATCTTCCCACAATGAGCAGTTCTTC	CASSPQVSSHNEQFF
TRBV28	-	TRBJ2-7	TRBD2	TGTGCCAGCAGTCGATGGGGAGGGGTGGCCTACGAGCAGTACTTC	CASSRWGGVAYEQYF
TRBV19	-	TRBJ1-5	-	TGTGCCAGTAGTATAGCGTCGGGGGATCTCTCTCAGCCCCAGCATTTT	CASSIASGDLSQPQHF
TRBV6-2/TRBV6-3	-	TRBJ2-1	TRBD1	TGTGCCAGCAGTTACTCCCCCCAAGGGACAGGTAATGAGCAGTTCTTC	CASSYSPQGTGNEQFF
TRBV19	-	TRBJ2-6	-	TGTGCCAGTAGTCACAGCTCTGGGGCCAACGTCCTGACTTTC	CASSHSSGANVLTF
TRBV11-2	-	TRBJ1-1	-	TGTGCCAGCAGCTTAGTCGGGGGAACTGAAGCTTTCTTT	CASSLVGGTEAFF
TRBV19	-	TRBJ2-2	-	TGTGCCAGTAGTCATCGAGCCGGGGAGCTGTTTTTT	CASSHRAGELFF
TRBV9	once	TRBJ1-2	-	TGTGCCAGCAGCGTAGCCCCCGGACAGCTCTATGGCTACACCTTC	CASSVAPGQLYGYTF
TRBV5-8	once	TRBJ1-5	TRBD1	TGTGCCAGCAGCACAGACAGGGGATCAAGCAATCAGCCCCAGCATTTT	CASSTDRGSSNQPQHF
TRBV24-1	-	TRBJ2-1	TRBD1	TGTGCCACCAGTGACCCAGGGGGAACCCGTGCCAATGAGCAGTTCTTC	CATSDPGGTRANEQFF
TRBV24-1	once	TRBJ1-4	-	TGTGCCACCAGAGGGGGAGATGAAAAACTGTTTTTT	CATRGGDEKLFF
TRBV7-9	-	TRBJ2-2	-	TGTGCCAGCAGCTCGGTTTTAAACACCGGGGAGCTGTTTTTT	CASSSVLNTGELFF
TRBV6-5	-	TRBJ1-2	TRBD1	TGTGCCAGCAGGGGAGACAGGGTCGGTCCTATTAGCTACACCTTC	CASRGDRVGPISYTF
TRBV5-1	once	TRBJ2-7	TRBD1	TGCGCCAGCAGCTCCCCGGGACAGCCCTACGAGCAGTACTTC	CASSSPGQPYEQYF
TRBV30	-	TRBJ2-7	TRBD1	TGTGCCTTGGGACAGGGCCACGAGCAGTACTTC	CALGQGHEQYF
TRBV20-1	once	TRBJ2-7	-	TGCAGTGCTAGTCCGAGGATCCAGTACTTC	CSASPRIQYF
TRBV6-2/TRBV6-3	-	TRBJ2-7	-	TGTGCCAGCAGTTACCGGTCAGGGAATCCCTACGAGCAGTACTTC	CASSYRSGNPYEQYF
TRBV5-5	-	TRBJ2-2	TRBD1	TGTGCCAGCAGGTCTGGACAGGGTACGGGCGGGGAGCTGTTTTTT	CASRSGQGTGGELFF
TRBV29-1	-	TRBJ1-1	-	TGCAGCGTTGGCCTTGGGGCAGGGAACACTGAAGCTTTCTTT	CSVGLGAGNTEAFF
TRBV6-5	-	TRBJ1-3	TRBD1	TGTGCCAGCAGTCGGGACAGCGGAAACACCATATATTTT	CASSRDSGNTIYF
TRBV18	-	TRBJ1-4	-	TGTGCCAGCTCACCACGGACAGCGGATGAAAAACTGTTTTTT	CASSPRTADEKLFF
TRBV2	-	TRBJ2-2	-	TGTGCCAGCAGCGAAAACGGGGGAGTTACCGGGGAGCTGTTTTTT	CASSENGGVTGELFF
TRBV6-5	few	TRBJ2-1	TRBD2	TGTGCCAGCAAGACTAGCAGGGAGCGCTACAGTGAGCAGTTCTTC	CASKTSRERYSEQFF
TRBV27	-	TRBJ2-2	TRBD1	TGTGCCAGCAGAGAGGACAGGACTACCGGGGAGCTGTTTTTT	CASREDRTTGELFF
TRBV5-1	-	TRBJ2-7	-	TGCGCCAGCAGCTTGGAGCCCGGGACACGCGAGCAGTACTTC	CASSLEPGTREQYF
TRBV10-1	-	TRBJ1-1	-	TGCGCCTTCGACAGAGGGGGAAGAAACACTGAAGCTTTCTTT	CAFDRGGRNTEAFF
TRBV24-1	-	TRBJ1-2	-	TGTGCCACCAGTGACCCAGGCACACTTAACTATGGCTACACCTTC	CATSDPGTLNYGYTF
TRBV11-2	-	TRBJ2-7	TRBD2	TGTGCCAGCAGCTTACACTTTGGGCGGGGGTCCTCCTACGAGCAGTACTTC	CASSLHFGRGSSYEQYF
TRBV2	-	TRBJ2-5	TRBD2	TGTGCCAGCAGTGATCTAGCGGGGGTGTACCAAGAGACCCAGTACTTC	CASSDLAGVYQETQYF
TRBV7-2	-	TRBJ2-2	TRBD2	TGTGCCAGCAGCTTAAATAGCGGGGGTTTCACCGGGGAGCTGTTTTTT	CASSLNSGGFTGELFF
TRBV7-2	-	TRBJ1-1	TRBD1	TGTGCCAGCAGCTTAGAGGAAATGAGGGGGCGTCGTGAAGCTTTCTTT	CASSLEEMRGRREAFF
TRBV6-4	-	TRBJ2-5	-	TGTGCCAGCAGTGACTCGTTCGGGGGTCAAGAGACCCAGTACTTC	CASSDSFGGQETQYF
TRBV2	-	TRBJ2-7	TRBD2	TGTGCCAGCAGCCCGGGACTAGCTGGCTTCGAGCAGTACTTC	CASSPGLAGFEQYF
TRBV27	-	TRBJ2-2	TRBD2	TGTGCCAGTAGGACTAGCCTGAACACCGGGGAGCTGTTTTTT	CASRTSLNTGELFF
TRBV6-1	-	TRBJ1-2	TRBD1	TGTGCCAGCAGTGAAAGAGGGACAGGGATTAATGGCTACACCTTC	CASSERGTGINGYTF
TRBV15	-	TRBJ2-1	-	TGTGCCACCAGCAGAGATGGGGCCTCTTCCTACAATGAGCAGTTCTTC	CATSRDGASSYNEQFF
TRBV21-1	-	TRBJ2-3	-	TGTGCCAGCAGCAAAGCTCACCAGCGGGGGGGTCAGTGCACAGATACGCAGTATTTT	CASSKAHQRGGQCTDTQYF
TRBV6-1	once	TRBJ2-3	-	TGTGCCAGCAGTGAAAGGGGGACTATAGGGATCGGTACGCAGTATTTT	CASSERGTIGIGTQYF
TRBV28	-	TRBJ2-6	-	TGTGCCAGCAGTAAACTCCCGGCTGGGGCCAACGTCCTGACTTTC	CASSKLPAGANVLTF
TRBV27	-	TRBJ1-1	TRBD1	TGTGCCAGCAGGGGGGACAGGGGTATCCCTGAAGCTTTCTTT	CASRGDRGIPEAFF
TRBV2	-	TRBJ2-7	-	TGTGCCAGCAGTGAAAATCCAACCGTTGGTTTGAGGAGGGCGACCTACGAGCAGTACTTC	CASSENPTVGLRRATYEQYF
TRBV7-6	-	TRBJ1-3	-	TGTGCCAGCAGCCCCATCCGGGGAAACACCATATATTTT	CASSPIRGNTIYF
TRBV12-3/TRBV12-4	once	TRBJ2-2	-	TGTGCCAGCAGATACAGGGTAACCGGGGAGCTGTTTTTT	CASRYRVTGELFF
TRBV5-1	once	TRBJ1-2	-	TGCGCCAGCAGCTTGGCCGGGTTTGGCTACACCTTC	CASSLAGFGYTF